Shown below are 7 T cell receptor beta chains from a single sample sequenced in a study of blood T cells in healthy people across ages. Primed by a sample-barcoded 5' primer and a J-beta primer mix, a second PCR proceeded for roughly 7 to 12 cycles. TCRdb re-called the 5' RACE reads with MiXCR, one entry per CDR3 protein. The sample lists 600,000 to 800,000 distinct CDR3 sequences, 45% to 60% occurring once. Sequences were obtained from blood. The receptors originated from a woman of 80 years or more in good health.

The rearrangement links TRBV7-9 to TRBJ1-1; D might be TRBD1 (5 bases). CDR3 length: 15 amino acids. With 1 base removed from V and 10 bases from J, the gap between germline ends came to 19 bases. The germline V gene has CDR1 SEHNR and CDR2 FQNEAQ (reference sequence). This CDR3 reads CASSLEGSSRSGAFF. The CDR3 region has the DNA TGTGCCAGCAGCTTAGAGGGGAGCTCGCGGAGTGGAGCTTTCTTT. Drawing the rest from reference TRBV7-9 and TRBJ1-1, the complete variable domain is DTGVSQNPRHKITKRGQNVTFRCDPISEHNRLYWYRQTLGQGPEFLTYFQNEAQLEKSRLLSDRFSAERPKGSFSTLEIQRTEQGDSAMYLCASSLEGSSRSGAFFGQGTRLTVV.

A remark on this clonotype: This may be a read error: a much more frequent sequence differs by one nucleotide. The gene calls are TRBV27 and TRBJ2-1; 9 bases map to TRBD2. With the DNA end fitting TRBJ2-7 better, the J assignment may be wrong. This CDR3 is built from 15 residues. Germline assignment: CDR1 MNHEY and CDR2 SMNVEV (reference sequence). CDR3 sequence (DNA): TGTGCCAGCAGTTTACAGGCGGGAGGGGACGGTGAGCAGTACTTC. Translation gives CASSLQAGGDGEQYF.

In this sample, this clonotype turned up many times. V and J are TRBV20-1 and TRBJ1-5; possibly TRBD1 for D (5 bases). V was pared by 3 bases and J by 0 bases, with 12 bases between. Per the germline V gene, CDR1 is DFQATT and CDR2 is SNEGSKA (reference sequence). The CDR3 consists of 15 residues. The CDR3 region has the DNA TGCAGTGCTAGTCGGGGGACGTATAGCAATCAGCCCCAGCATTTT. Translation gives CSASRGTYSNQPQHF.

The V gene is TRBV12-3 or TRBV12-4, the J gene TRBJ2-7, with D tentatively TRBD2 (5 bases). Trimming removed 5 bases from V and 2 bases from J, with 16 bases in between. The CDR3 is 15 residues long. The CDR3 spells CASSPMLTRAYEQYF. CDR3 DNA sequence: TGTGCCAGCAGTCCCATGCTTACTAGGGCCTACGAGCAGTACTTC.

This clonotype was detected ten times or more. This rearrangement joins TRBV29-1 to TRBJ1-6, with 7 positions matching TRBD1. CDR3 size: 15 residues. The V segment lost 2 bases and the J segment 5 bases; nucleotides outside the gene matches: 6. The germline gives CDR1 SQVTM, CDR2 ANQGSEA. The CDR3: CSVERQGIDNSPLHF. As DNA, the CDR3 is TGCAGCGTTGAACGACAGGGCATTGATAATTCACCCCTCCACTTT.

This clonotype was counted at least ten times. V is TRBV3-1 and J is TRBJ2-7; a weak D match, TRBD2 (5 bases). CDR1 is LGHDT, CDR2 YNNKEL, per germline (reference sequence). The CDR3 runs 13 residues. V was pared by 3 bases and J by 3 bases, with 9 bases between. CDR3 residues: CASSQLAGYEQYF. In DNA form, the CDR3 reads TGTGCCAGCAGCCAGCTAGCAGGCTACGAGCAGTACTTC.

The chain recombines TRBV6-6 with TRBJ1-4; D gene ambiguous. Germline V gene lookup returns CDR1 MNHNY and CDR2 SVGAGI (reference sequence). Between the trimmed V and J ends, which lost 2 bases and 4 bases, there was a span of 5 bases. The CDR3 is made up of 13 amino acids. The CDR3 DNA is TGTGCCAGCAGTTACAGGAATAATGAAAAACTGTTTTTT. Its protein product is CASSYRNNEKLFF.